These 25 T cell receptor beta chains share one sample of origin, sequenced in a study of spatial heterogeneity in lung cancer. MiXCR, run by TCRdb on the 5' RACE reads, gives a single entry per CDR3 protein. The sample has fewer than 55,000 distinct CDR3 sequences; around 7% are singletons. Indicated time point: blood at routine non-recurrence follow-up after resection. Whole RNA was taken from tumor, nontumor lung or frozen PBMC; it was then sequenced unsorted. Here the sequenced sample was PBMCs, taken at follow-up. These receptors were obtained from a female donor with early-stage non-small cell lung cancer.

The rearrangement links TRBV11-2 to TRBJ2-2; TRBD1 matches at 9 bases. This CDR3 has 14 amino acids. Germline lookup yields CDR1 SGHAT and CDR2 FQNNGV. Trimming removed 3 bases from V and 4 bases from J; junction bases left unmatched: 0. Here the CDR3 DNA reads TGTGCCAGCAGCTTGACAGGGGGCACCGGGGAGCTGTTTTTT. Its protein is CASSLTGGTGELFF.

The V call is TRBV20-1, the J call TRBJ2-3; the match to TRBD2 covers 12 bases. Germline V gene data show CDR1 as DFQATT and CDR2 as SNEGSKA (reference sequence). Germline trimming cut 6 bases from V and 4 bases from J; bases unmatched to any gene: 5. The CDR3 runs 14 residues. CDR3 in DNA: TGCAGTGCCGGACTAGCGGGAAAATCAGATACGCAGTATTTT. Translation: CSAGLAGKSDTQYF.

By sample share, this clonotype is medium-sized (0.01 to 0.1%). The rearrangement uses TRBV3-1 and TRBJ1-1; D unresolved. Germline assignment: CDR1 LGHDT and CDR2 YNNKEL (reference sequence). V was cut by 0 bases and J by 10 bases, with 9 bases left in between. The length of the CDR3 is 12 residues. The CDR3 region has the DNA TGTGCCAGCAGCCAAGAGGGAAGGGTAGCTTTCTTT. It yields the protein CASSQEGRVAFF.

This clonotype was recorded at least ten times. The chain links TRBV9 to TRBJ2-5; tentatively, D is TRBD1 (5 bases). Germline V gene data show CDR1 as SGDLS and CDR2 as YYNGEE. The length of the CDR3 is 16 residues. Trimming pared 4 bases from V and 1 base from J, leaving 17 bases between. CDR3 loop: CASSPGLGAIQETQYF. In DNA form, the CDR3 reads TGTGCCAGCAGCCCAGGGCTAGGGGCGATCCAAGAGACCCAGTACTTC.

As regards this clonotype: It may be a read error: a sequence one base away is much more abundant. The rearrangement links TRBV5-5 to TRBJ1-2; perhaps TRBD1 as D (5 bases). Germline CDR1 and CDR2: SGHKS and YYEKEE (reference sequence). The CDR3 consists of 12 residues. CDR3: CASSPGTYSYTF. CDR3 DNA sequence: TGTGCCAGCAGCCCAGGGACCTATAGCTACACCTTC.

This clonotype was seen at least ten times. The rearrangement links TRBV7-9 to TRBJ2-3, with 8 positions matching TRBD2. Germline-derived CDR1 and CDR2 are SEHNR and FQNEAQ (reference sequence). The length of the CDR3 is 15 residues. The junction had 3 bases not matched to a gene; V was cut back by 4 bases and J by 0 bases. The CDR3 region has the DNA TGTGCCAGCAGCTCGCGGGGGGCGAGCACAGATACGCAGTATTTT. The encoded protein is CASSSRGASTDTQYF.

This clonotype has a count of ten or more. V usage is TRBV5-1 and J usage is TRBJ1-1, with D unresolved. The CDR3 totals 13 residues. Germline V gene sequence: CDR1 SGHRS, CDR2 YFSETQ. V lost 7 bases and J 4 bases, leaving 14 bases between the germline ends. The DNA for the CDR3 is TGCGCCAGCCGCCCCCGGGAGGGCACTGAAGCTTTCTTT. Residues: CASRPREGTEAFF.

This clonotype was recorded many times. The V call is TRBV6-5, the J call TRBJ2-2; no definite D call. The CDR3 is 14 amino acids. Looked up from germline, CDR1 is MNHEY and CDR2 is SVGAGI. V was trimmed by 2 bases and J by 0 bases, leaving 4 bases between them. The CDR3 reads CASSYGANTGELFF. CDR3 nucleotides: TGTGCCAGCAGTTACGGGGCGAACACCGGGGAGCTGTTTTTT.

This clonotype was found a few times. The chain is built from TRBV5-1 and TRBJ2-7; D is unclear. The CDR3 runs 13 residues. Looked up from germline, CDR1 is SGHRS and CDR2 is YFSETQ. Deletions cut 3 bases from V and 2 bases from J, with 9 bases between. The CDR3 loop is CASSYGPPYEQYF. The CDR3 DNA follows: TGCGCCAGCAGCTATGGACCACCCTACGAGCAGTACTTC.

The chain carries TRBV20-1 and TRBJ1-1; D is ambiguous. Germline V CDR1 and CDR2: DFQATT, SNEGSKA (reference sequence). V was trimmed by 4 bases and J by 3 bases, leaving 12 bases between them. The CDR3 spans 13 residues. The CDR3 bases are TGCAGTGCTAAGTCCCCAGCCCACACTGAAGCTTTCTTT. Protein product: CSAKSPAHTEAFF.

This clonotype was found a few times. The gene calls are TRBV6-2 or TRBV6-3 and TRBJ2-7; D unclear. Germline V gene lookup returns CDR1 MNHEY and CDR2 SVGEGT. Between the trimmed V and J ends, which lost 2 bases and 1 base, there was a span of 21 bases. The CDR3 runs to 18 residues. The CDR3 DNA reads TGTGCCAGCAGTTACGATACCGGCGATGGTGGATATTCCTACGAGCAGTACTTC. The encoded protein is CASSYDTGDGGYSYEQYF.

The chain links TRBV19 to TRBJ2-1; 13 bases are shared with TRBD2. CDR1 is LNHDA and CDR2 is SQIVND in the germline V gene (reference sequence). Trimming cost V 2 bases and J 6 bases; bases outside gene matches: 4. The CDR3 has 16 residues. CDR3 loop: CASSILLAGGLNEQFF. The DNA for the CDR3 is TGTGCCAGTAGTATACTACTAGCGGGGGGGCTCAATGAGCAGTTCTTC.

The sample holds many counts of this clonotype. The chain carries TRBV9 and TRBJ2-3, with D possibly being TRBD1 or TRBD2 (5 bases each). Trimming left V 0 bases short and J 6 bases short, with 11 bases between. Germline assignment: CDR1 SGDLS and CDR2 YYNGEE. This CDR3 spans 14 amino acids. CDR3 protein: CASSVGDLLDTQYF. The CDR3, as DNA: TGTGCCAGCAGCGTAGGGGACCTCCTGGATACGCAGTATTTT.

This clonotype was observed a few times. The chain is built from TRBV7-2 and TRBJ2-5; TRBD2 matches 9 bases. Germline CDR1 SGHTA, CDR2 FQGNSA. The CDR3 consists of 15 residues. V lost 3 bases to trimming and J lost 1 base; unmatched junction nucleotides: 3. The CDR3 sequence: CASSFQRGVQETQYF. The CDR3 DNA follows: TGTGCCAGCAGCTTCCAGCGGGGGGTCCAAGAGACCCAGTACTTC.

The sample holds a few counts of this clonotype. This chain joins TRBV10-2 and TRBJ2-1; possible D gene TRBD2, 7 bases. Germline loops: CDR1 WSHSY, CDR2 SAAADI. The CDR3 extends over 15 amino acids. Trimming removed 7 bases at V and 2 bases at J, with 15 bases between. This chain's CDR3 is CASTLGGGAYNEQFF. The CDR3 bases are TGCGCCAGCACTCTGGGAGGGGGGGCCTACAATGAGCAGTTCTTC.

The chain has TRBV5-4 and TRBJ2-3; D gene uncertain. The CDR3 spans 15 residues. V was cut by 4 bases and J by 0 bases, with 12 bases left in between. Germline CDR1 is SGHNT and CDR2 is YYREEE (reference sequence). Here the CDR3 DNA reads TGTGCCAGCAGCATTAGCAGGTCTAGCACAGATACGCAGTATTTT. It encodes CASSISRSSTDTQYF.

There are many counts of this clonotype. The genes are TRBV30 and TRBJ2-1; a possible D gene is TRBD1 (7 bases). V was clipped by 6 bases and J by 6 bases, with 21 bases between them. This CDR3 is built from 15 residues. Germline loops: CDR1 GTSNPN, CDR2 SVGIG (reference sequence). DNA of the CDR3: TGTGCCTGCTATTACCCAGGGGGGTCAGGCAATGAGCAGTTCTTC. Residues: CACYYPGGSGNEQFF. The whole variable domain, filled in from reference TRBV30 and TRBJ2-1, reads SQTIHQWPATLVQPVGSPLSLECTVEGTSNPNLYWYRQAAGRGLQLLFYSVGIGQISSEVPQNLSASRPQDRQFILSSKKLLLSDSGFYLCACYYPGGSGNEQFFGPGTRLTVL.

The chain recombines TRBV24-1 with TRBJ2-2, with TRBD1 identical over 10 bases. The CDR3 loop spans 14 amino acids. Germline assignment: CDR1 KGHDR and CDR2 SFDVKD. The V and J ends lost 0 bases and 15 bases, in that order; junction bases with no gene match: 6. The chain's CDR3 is CATSDLRDRGWMFF. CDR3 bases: TGTGCCACCAGTGATTTGCGGGACAGGGGTTGGATGTTTTTT.

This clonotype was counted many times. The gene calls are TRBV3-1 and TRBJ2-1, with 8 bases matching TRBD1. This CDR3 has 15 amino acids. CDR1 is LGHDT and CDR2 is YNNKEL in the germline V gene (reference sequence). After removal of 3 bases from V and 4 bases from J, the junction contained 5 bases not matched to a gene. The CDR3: CASSQGDRPYNEQFF. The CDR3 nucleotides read TGTGCCAGCAGCCAGGGGGACAGGCCTTACAATGAGCAGTTCTTC.

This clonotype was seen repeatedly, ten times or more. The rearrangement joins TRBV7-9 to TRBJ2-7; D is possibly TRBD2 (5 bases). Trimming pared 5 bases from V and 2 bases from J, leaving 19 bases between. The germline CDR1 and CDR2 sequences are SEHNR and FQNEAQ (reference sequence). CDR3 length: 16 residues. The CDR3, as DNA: TGTGCCAGCAGCCCCACTACGGCAGCGGTGACCTACGAGCAGTACTTC. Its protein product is CASSPTTAAVTYEQYF.

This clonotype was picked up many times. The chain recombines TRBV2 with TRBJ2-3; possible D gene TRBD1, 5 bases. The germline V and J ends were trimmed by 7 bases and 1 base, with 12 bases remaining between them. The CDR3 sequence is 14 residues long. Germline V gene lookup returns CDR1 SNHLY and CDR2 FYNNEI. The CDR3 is CASTPTGGTDTQYF. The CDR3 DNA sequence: TGTGCCAGCACACCTACAGGCGGCACAGATACGCAGTATTTT. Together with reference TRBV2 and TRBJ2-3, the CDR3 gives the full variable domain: EPEVTQTPSHQVTQMGQEVILRCVPISNHLYFYWYRQILGQKVEFLVSFYNNEISEKSEIFDDQFSVERPDGSNFTLKIRSTKLEDSAMYFCASTPTGGTDTQYFGPGTRLTVL.

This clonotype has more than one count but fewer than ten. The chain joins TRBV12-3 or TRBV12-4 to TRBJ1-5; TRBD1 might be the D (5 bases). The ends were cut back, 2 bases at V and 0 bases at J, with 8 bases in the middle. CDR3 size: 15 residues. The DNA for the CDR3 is TGTGCCAGCAGTTTATCGACAGTTAGCAATCAGCCCCAGCATTTT. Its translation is CASSLSTVSNQPQHF.

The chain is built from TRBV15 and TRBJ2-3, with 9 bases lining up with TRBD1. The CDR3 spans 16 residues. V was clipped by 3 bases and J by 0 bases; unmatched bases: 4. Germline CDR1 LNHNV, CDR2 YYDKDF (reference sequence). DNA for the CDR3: TGTGCCACCAGCAGGTGGGACAGGGACAGCACAGATACGCAGTATTTT. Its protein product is CATSRWDRDSTDTQYF.

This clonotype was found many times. The CDR3 loop is CASSKTGTGGHEQFF. The CDR3 region has the DNA TGTGCCAGCAGCAAAACCGGGACAGGGGGCCATGAGCAGTTCTTC. The V call is TRBV7-2, the J call TRBJ2-1, with 12 bases that match TRBD1. Germline lookup yields CDR1 SGHTA and CDR2 FQGNSA. The length of the CDR3 is 15 residues. The V and J ends lost 5 bases and 8 bases, in that order; junction bases with no gene match: 7.

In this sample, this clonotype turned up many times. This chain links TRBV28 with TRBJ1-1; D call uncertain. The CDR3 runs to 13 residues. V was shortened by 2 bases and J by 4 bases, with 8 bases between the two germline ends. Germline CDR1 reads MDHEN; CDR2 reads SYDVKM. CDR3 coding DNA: TGTGCCAGCAGTTTAATTCCAGGCACTGAAGCTTTCTTT. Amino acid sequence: CASSLIPGTEAFF.